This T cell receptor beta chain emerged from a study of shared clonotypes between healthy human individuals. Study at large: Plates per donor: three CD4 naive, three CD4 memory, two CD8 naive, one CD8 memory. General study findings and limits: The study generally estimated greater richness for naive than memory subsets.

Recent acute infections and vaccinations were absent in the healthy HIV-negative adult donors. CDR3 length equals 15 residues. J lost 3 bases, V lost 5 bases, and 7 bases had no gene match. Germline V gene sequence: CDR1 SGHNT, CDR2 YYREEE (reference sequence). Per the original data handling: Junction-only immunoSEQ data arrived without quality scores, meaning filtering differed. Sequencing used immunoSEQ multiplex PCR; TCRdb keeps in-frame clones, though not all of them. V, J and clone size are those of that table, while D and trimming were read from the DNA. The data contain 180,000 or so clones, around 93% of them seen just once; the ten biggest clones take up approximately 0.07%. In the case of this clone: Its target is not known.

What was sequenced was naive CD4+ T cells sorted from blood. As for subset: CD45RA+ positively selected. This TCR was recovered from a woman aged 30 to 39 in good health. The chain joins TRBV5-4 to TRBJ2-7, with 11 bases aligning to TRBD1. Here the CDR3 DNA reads TGTGCCAGCAGTTTAGGGACAGGGGGGCGCTACGAGCAGTACTTC. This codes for CASSLGTGGRYEQYF.